The clone carrying this T cell receptor (beta chain) turned up a few times. As yet, its antigen is unknown. The entry originates in a study of T cell responses to AZD1222 COVID-19 vaccine. Study outcomes and limitations: Regions left unmutated in variants are reportedly the target of nearly half of spike-specific TCRs. Distributed over spike, vaccine-associated CD4 TCRs predominated at 160-218 and 743-854. The number of AZD1222 recipients seropositive at baseline was only five or six. Repertoires were collected only later (after the peak T cell response had occurred).

Looked up from germline, CDR1 is MNHEY and CDR2 is SVGAGI. After removal of 10 bases from V and 5 bases from J, the junction contained 5 bases not matched to a gene. The CDR3 has 13 residues. The repertoire was sequenced with immunoSEQ multiplex PCR; TCRdb's copy has only in-frame clones and lacks some. The sample contains 74,000 or so clones, around 84% of which appear only once. The source was peripheral blood, collected on day 0 of AZD1222 vaccination. The chain couples TRBV6-5 to TRBJ2-2; 9 bases map to TRBD1. The clonotype comes from an adult in good health. CDR3 sequence reads: CATWDRATGELFF. The CDR3, as DNA: TGTGCCACCTGGGACAGGGCGACCGGGGAGCTGTTTTTT.